This T cell receptor beta chain stems from a study of CD8 T cells in Susac syndrome. Sequencing of TCR beta was performed on blood CD8+ and CD4+ T cells. Negative isolation was used for CD8+ and CD4+ T cells, and FACS enrichment was applied to TEMRA cells. Random hexamers were used to reverse transcribe the RNA input (about 0.5 to 1 ug). Across 54 Vbeta and 13 Jbeta, immunoSEQ multiplex PCR amplified TCR beta CDR3. MiXCR was run by TCRdb on the immunoSEQ multiplex PCR reads, yielding one entry per CDR3 protein. The sample includes 200,000 or so distinct CDR3 sequences, nearly 95% of them seen just once. The V and J ends lost 5 bases and 0 bases respectively, with 11 bases between them. The CDR3 runs to 14 residues. The germline CDR1 and CDR2 sequences are DFQATT and SNEGSKA (reference sequence).

The source is a human donor with multiple sclerosis. The chain has TRBV20-1 and TRBJ2-1; D not certain. Sequenced sample: CD4+ T cells from PBMCs. The CDR3 DNA follows: TGCAGTGCTCCGACTCGAAGCTCCTACAATGAGCAGTTCTTC. This sequence encodes CSAPTRSSYNEQFF.